These T cell receptor beta chains were read from a single sample in a study of molecular identifiers for immune sequencing clone quantification. From the PCR reads, TCRdb called clonotypes with MiXCR, one entry per CDR3 protein. The sample yields about 640,000 distinct CDR3 sequences, 15% to 20% seen once. Sequenced input: naive CD8+ T cells from blood, with Jurkat cell RNA spiked in. These receptors were collected from a human donor in good health. Some libraries in this study had Jurkat cell RNA spiked in. Each CDR3 is given with its conserved first and last residue. A D gene is named only where the DNA matches it firmly. Clone size is shown for a subset of rows, as once, few, many or a class of expanded clone.

J gene | clone size | CDR3 length | V gene | D gene | CDR3 protein | CDR3 DNA
TRBJ1-1 | many | 16 | TRBV27 | . | CASSSILGGGRTEAFF | TGTGCCAGCAGTTCAATTTTGGGGGGGGGACGGACTGAAGCTTTCTTT
TRBJ1-1 | many | 14 | TRBV5-6 | TRBD1 | CASSLDRVRTEAFF | TGTGCCAGCAGCCTGGACAGGGTGCGGACTGAAGCTTTCTTT
TRBJ1-1 | . | 15 | TRBV28 | . | CASSLGAGRNTEAFF | TGTGCCAGCAGTTTGGGGGCGGGGAGGAACACTGAAGCTTTCTTT
TRBJ2-3 | few | 18 | TRBV27 | TRBD2 | CASSYRTSGRKLTDTQYF | TGTGCCAGCAGTTACCGGACTAGCGGGCGGAAACTCACAGATACGCAGTATTTT
TRBJ2-1 | many | 16 | TRBV29-1 | . | CSVEYPPPEVYNEQFF | TGCAGCGTTGAGTATCCGCCCCCCGAGGTATACAATGAGCAGTTCTTC
TRBJ1-1 | many | 17 | TRBV5-6 | . | CASSSPIPDSKNTEAFF | TGTGCCAGCAGCTCCCCTATCCCCGACAGCAAGAACACTGAAGCTTTCTTT
TRBJ2-7 | many | 12 | TRBV7-9 | . | CASSLLAREQYF | TGTGCCAGCAGCTTACTGGCCCGCGAGCAGTACTTC
TRBJ2-2 | . | 13 | TRBV10-1 | . | CASTAGSTGELFF | TGCGCCAGCACGGCGGGGAGCACCGGGGAGCTGTTTTTT
TRBJ2-3 | many | 14 | TRBV15 | . | CATSRDGNTDTQYF | TGTGCCACCAGCAGAGACGGAAACACAGATACGCAGTATTTT
TRBJ2-5 | few | 17 | TRBV7-2 | TRBD1 | CASSLGLGGAFWETQYF | TGTGCCAGCAGCTTAGGTCTAGGGGGCGCTTTTTGGGAGACCCAGTACTTC
TRBJ1-1 | . | 15 | TRBV24-1 | . | CATSDSWNPIPEAFF | TGTGCCACCAGTGATTCTTGGAACCCGATACCTGAAGCTTTCTTT
TRBJ2-1 | many | 14 | TRBV4-1 | TRBD2 | CASSLLAGSNEQFF | TGCGCCAGCAGCCTACTAGCGGGCAGCAATGAGCAGTTCTTC
TRBJ2-2 | few | 16 | TRBV5-6 | . | CASSFVSGEMAGELFF | TGTGCCAGCAGCTTCGTTTCCGGGGAGATGGCCGGGGAGCTGTTTTTT
TRBJ2-3 | many | 14 | TRBV20-1 | TRBD1 | CSAPGQESTDTQYF | TGCAGTGCCCCCGGACAGGAGAGCACAGATACGCAGTATTTT
TRBJ2-1 | many | 15 | TRBV27 | TRBD2 | CASSPEAGALAEQFF | TGTGCCAGCAGTCCGGAAGCGGGAGCCCTAGCTGAGCAGTTCTTC
TRBJ2-5 | . | 16 | TRBV3-2 | . | CASSQAEGPTQETQYF | TGTGCCAGCAGCCAAGCCGAGGGCCCGACCCAAGAGACCCAGTACTTC
TRBJ2-3 | many | 19 | TRBV10-3 | . | CAISARGARQAQPTDTQYF | TGTGCCATCAGTGCCAGGGGGGCTCGACAGGCTCAACCCACAGATACGCAGTATTTT
TRBJ2-3 | . | 16 | TRBV12-3/TRBV12-4 | . | CASCSSQGFYTDTQYF | TGTGCCAGCTGTTCCTCGCAGGGGTTTTACACAGATACGCAGTATTTT
TRBJ2-1 | . | 16 | TRBV29-1 | TRBD2 | CSVEGPSGRNVGEQFF | TGCAGCGTTGAGGGCCCTAGCGGGAGAAACGTTGGTGAGCAGTTCTTC
TRBJ2-7 | few | 13 | TRBV27 | . | CATQRRPGYEQYF | TGTGCCACCCAGCGGCGACCAGGATACGAGCAGTACTTC
TRBJ2-3 | . | 14 | TRBV6-6 | . | CASSTLGGANTQYF | TGTGCCAGCAGTACTTTAGGGGGGGCAAATACGCAGTATTTT
TRBJ2-3 | many | 13 | TRBV20-1 | . | CSARDRYTDTQYF | TGCAGTGCTAGAGACCGTTACACAGATACGCAGTATTTT
TRBJ2-7 | few | 14 | TRBV6-5 | . | CASSYAGGQYEQYF | TGTGCCAGCAGTTACGCCGGGGGTCAATACGAGCAGTACTTC
TRBJ2-7 | many | 13 | TRBV27 | . | CASSKRITYEQYF | TGTGCCAGCTCGAAACGTATAACCTACGAGCAGTACTTC
TRBJ2-6 | many | 15 | TRBV6-5 | . | CASSQYTSGANVLTF | TGTGCCAGCAGTCAATATACGTCTGGGGCCAACGTCCTGACTTTC
TRBJ2-2 | . | 13 | TRBV11-2 | . | CASSLTRAGELFF | TGTGCCAGCAGCTTAACGAGGGCCGGGGAGCTGTTTTTT
TRBJ2-1 | . | 15 | TRBV7-2 | . | CASSLDPGEYNEQFF | TGTGCCAGCAGCTTAGATCCCGGGGAGTACAATGAGCAGTTCTTC
TRBJ2-3 | few | 16 | TRBV4-3 | TRBD2 | CASSQGAGGQVDTQYF | TGCGCCAGCAGCCAAGGTGCGGGGGGGCAGGTAGATACGCAGTATTTT
TRBJ2-1 | many | 12 | TRBV7-9 | TRBD2 | CASSLTGTSLFF | TGTGCCAGCAGCTTAACCGGGACTAGCCTTTTCTTC
TRBJ2-2 | many | 11 | TRBV29-1 | . | CSVLGTGELFF | TGCAGCGTTTTAGGGACCGGGGAGCTGTTTTTT
TRBJ1-5 | few | 15 | TRBV30 | . | CAWSVGQYSNQPQHF | TGTGCCTGGAGTGTAGGGCAGTATAGCAATCAGCCCCAGCATTTT
TRBJ2-7 | few | 14 | TRBV20-1 | . | CSARDVQRTYEQYF | TGCAGTGCTAGAGACGTACAGCGTACCTACGAGCAGTACTTC
TRBJ2-5 | few | 11 | TRBV27 | . | CASRMMETQYF | TGTGCCAGCAGGATGATGGAGACCCAGTACTTC
TRBJ2-3 | many | 16 | TRBV9 | TRBD1 | CASSTWTGGTTDTQYF | TGTGCCAGCAGCACATGGACAGGGGGTACCACAGATACGCAGTATTTT
TRBJ2-1 | few | 11 | TRBV29-1 | TRBD2 | CSATQRGEQFF | TGCAGCGCCACACAGCGGGGTGAGCAGTTCTTC
TRBJ2-1 | . | 21 | TRBV5-6 | TRBD1 | CASSFYRDRRTRVMSYNEQFF | TGTGCCAGCAGCTTTTACCGGGACAGACGTACTAGAGTTATGTCCTACAATGAGCAGTTCTTC
TRBJ1-1 | many | 15 | TRBV15 | . | CATSIGVARGTEAFF | TGTGCCACCAGCATTGGAGTCGCCAGGGGCACTGAAGCTTTCTTT
TRBJ1-1 | . | 14 | TRBV15 | . | CATSSRQGSTEAFF | TGTGCCACCAGCAGTCGTCAGGGGAGTACTGAAGCTTTCTTT
TRBJ2-7 | . | 16 | TRBV14 | TRBD1 | CASSQATGTVLYEQYF | TGTGCCAGCAGCCAAGCAACCGGGACAGTACTTTACGAGCAGTACTTC
TRBJ2-5 | . | 12 | TRBV18 | . | CASPPDQETQYF | TGTGCCAGCCCACCCGACCAAGAGACCCAGTACTTC
TRBJ2-3 | few | 14 | TRBV12-3/TRBV12-4 | TRBD2 | CASSLTSGADAQYF | TGTGCCAGCAGTCTGACTAGCGGGGCAGATGCGCAGTATTTT
TRBJ2-7 | . | 14 | TRBV28 | . | CASSRAIRSYEQYF | TGTGCCAGCAGTAGGGCTATCAGATCCTACGAGCAGTACTTC
TRBJ2-3 | many | 10 | TRBV29-1 | . | CSVVTDTQYF | TGCAGCGTTGTCACAGATACGCAGTATTTT
TRBJ2-1 | few | 14 | TRBV19 | . | CASSMASVGDEQFF | TGTGCCAGTAGTATGGCCAGCGTCGGAGATGAGCAGTTCTTC
TRBJ2-5 | many | 16 | TRBV7-9 | TRBD2 | CASSLGTSGDQETQYF | TGTGCCAGCAGCCTCGGGACTAGCGGAGACCAAGAGACCCAGTACTTC
TRBJ2-3 | few | 17 | TRBV15 | TRBD1 | CATSRYPPGTGTDTQYF | TGTGCCACCAGCAGATATCCCCCCGGGACAGGGACAGATACGCAGTATTTT
TRBJ2-2 | . | 17 | TRBV4-3 | . | CASSQDGRGANTGELFF | TGCGCCAGCAGCCAAGATGGGCGGGGCGCGAACACCGGGGAGCTGTTTTTT
TRBJ1-5 | many | 16 | TRBV9 | TRBD1 | CASSVKKGAGNQPQHF | TGTGCCAGCAGCGTAAAAAAGGGGGCAGGGAATCAGCCCCAGCATTTT
TRBJ2-7 | few | 15 | TRBV6-5 | . | CASRHPPAGAYEQYF | TGTGCCAGCAGACACCCCCCAGCCGGGGCCTACGAGCAGTACTTC
TRBJ2-3 | many | 16 | TRBV24-1 | . | CATSDIRRDLTDTQYF | TGTGCCACCAGTGATATTCGGCGGGATCTCACAGATACGCAGTATTTT
TRBJ2-3 | many | 15 | TRBV12-3/TRBV12-4 | . | CASSSPPGSKDTQYF | TGTGCCAGCAGTAGTCCTCCGGGGTCTAAAGATACGCAGTATTTT
TRBJ2-5 | few | 14 | TRBV9 | TRBD2 | CASSGGGNQETQYF | TGTGCCAGCAGCGGGGGGGGAAACCAAGAGACCCAGTACTTC
TRBJ2-3 | many | 13 | TRBV4-3 | . | CASSQDGSDTQYF | TGCGCCAGCAGCCAAGACGGTTCAGATACGCAGTATTTT
TRBJ2-7 | many | 16 | TRBV13 | . | CASSLTSGRARNEQYF | TGTGCCAGCAGCTTGACATCGGGCCGCGCGAGGAACGAGCAGTACTTC
TRBJ1-1 | . | 13 | TRBV30 | TRBD1 | CAWRGQVNTEAFF | TGTGCCTGGAGGGGACAGGTGAACACTGAAGCTTTCTTT
TRBJ2-1 | many | 15 | TRBV7-2 | . | CASSLVLSGYNEQFF | TGTGCCAGCAGCTTAGTCCTTAGCGGATACAATGAGCAGTTCTTC
TRBJ2-7 | many | 16 | TRBV4-3 | . | CASSQELLDSSYEQYF | TGCGCCAGCAGCCAAGAACTGCTCGACAGCTCCTACGAGCAGTACTTC
TRBJ2-1 | . | 15 | TRBV7-9 | TRBD2 | CASSLFLAGGNEQFF | TGTGCCAGCAGCTTATTCTTGGCGGGAGGAAATGAGCAGTTCTTC